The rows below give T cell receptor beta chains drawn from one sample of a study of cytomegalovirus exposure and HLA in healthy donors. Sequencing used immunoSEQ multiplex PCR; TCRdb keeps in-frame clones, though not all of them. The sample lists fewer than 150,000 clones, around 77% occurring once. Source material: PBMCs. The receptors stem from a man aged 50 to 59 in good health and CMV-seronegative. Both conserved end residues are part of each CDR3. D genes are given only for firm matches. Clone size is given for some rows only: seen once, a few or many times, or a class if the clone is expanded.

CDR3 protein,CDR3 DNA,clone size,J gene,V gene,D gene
CASSFIGGFEAFF,TGTGCCAGCAGTTTTATCGGCGGGTTTGAAGCTTTCTTT,.,TRBJ1-1,TRBV28,.
CASRGGGLASHTQYF,TGTGCCAGCAGAGGGGGAGGGCTAGCGAGCCATACGCAGTATTTT,.,TRBJ2-3,TRBV7-8,.
CASSFQGADTEAFF,TGTGCCAGCAGCTTCCAGGGGGCAGACACTGAAGCTTTCTTT,few,TRBJ1-1,TRBV7-2,TRBD1
CASSIAGSAYNEQFF,TGTGCCAGTAGTATCGCGGGGTCCGCCTACAATGAGCAGTTCTTC,.,TRBJ2-1,TRBV19,.
CASSEGRGFSSGNTIYF,TGTGCCAGCAGTGAGGGCAGGGGTTTCTCCTCTGGAAACACCATATATTTT,.,TRBJ1-3,TRBV2,.
CASSADSIRNYGYTF,TGCGCCAGCAGCGCAGACAGCATACGTAACTATGGCTACACCTTC,few,TRBJ1-2,TRBV5-1,.
CASSIKSPLDNEQFF,TGTGCCAGTAGTATTAAGAGCCCCCTTGACAATGAGCAGTTCTTC,.,TRBJ2-1,TRBV19,.
CASSEEGDSDTQYF,TGTGCCAGCAGCGAAGAGGGAGACTCAGATACGCAGTATTTT,.,TRBJ2-3,TRBV5-4,.
CSATPSLTFQETQYF,TGCAGCGCAACCCCTTCGTTGACATTCCAAGAGACCCAGTACTTC,.,TRBJ2-5,TRBV29-1,.
CASSLGLGLAGVVEQFF,TGTGCCAGCAGCTTAGGCCTGGGACTAGCGGGAGTAGTTGAGCAGTTCTTC,.,TRBJ2-1,TRBV13,TRBD2
CASSSPPSGSSYEQYF,TGTGCCAGCAGTTCGCCTCCTAGCGGGTCCTCCTACGAGCAGTACTTC,few,TRBJ2-7,TRBV28,TRBD2
CASSPTPARIYEQYF,TGTGCCAGCAGCCCCACCCCGGCCAGGATCTACGAGCAGTACTTC,.,TRBJ2-7,TRBV5-4,.
CASSLDRVSTQYF,TGTGCCAGCAGCTTGGACAGGGTTTCGACCCAGTACTTC,.,TRBJ2-5,TRBV7-6,TRBD1
CASSTYRGRDTEAFF,TGTGCCAGCAGTACCTACAGGGGGCGAGACACTGAAGCTTTCTTT,.,TRBJ1-1,TRBV28,TRBD1
CASSRGGDEANYGYTF,TGTGCCAGCAGTCGAGGCGGGGACGAAGCTAACTATGGCTACACCTTC,.,TRBJ1-2,TRBV28,.
CASSLAAGRYNEQFF,TGTGCCAGCAGCTTAGCAGCGGGGCGATACAATGAGCAGTTCTTC,.,TRBJ2-1,TRBV7-2,TRBD2
CASSLLAGGPFGNEQFF,TGTGCCAGCAGCCTATTAGCGGGAGGGCCTTTTGGCAATGAGCAGTTCTTC,few,TRBJ2-1,TRBV11-2,TRBD2
CASSEGLGLQETQYF,TGTGCCAGCAGCGAAGGACTAGGGCTGCAAGAGACCCAGTACTTC,.,TRBJ2-5,TRBV7-2,TRBD2
CASSEWEANYGYTF,TGTGCCAGCAGTGAATGGGAGGCCAACTATGGCTACACCTTC,few,TRBJ1-2,TRBV6-1,.
CASSPSTGNTDTQYF,TGTGCCAGCTCACCGTCGACAGGGAATACAGATACGCAGTATTTT,.,TRBJ2-3,TRBV18,TRBD1
CASSLQGRNGETQYF,TGTGCCAGCAGCCTTCAGGGCAGGAATGGAGAGACCCAGTACTTC,few,TRBJ2-5,TRBV5-4,.
CASSLRGRAGQETQYF,TGTGCCAGCAGCTTAAGGGGCAGGGCTGGTCAAGAGACCCAGTACTTC,few,TRBJ2-5,TRBV7-2,.
CASSPTKQGVNQPQHF,TGTGCCAGCAGCCCGACAAAGCAGGGGGTCAATCAGCCCCAGCATTTT,once,TRBJ1-5,TRBV7-2,TRBD1
CASTLGQLNTEAFF,TGTGCCAGTACCTTGGGACAGTTGAACACTGAAGCTTTCTTT,.,TRBJ1-1,TRBV19,TRBD1
CASSLQSITTYEQYF,TGTGCCAGCAGTTTGCAGTCAATAACCACCTACGAGCAGTACTTC,.,TRBJ2-7,TRBV28,.
CASSLRSSGKTDTQYF,TGTGCCAGCAGCTTAAGGTCTAGCGGGAAAACAGATACGCAGTATTTT,.,TRBJ2-3,TRBV7-2,TRBD2
CASSPIRQGFYNEQFF,TGTGCCAGTAGTCCCATAAGACAGGGGTTCTACAATGAGCAGTTCTTC,.,TRBJ2-1,TRBV19,TRBD1